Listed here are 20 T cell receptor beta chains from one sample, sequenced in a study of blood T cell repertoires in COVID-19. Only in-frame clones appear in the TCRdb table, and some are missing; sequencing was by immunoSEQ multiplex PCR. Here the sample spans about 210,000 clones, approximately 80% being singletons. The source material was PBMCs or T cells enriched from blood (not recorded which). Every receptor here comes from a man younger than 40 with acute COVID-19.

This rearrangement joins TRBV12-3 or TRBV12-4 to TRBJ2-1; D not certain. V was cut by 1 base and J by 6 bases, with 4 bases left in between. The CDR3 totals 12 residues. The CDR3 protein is CASSLVVNEQFF. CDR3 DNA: TGTGCCAGCAGTTTAGTAGTCAATGAGCAGTTCTTC.

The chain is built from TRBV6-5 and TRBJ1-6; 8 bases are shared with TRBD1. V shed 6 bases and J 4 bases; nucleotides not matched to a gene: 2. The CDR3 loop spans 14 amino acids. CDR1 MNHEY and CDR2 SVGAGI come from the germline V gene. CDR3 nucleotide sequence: TGTGCCAGCAGGGGGACAGGTTATAATTCACCCCTCCACTTT. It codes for CASRGTGYNSPLHF.

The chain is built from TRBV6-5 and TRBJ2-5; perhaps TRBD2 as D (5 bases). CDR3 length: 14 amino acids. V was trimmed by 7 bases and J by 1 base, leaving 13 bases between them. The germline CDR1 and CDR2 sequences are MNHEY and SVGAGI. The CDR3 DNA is TGTGCCAGCAAAGAGAGCGGATCCCAAGAGACCCAGTACTTC. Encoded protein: CASKESGSQETQYF.

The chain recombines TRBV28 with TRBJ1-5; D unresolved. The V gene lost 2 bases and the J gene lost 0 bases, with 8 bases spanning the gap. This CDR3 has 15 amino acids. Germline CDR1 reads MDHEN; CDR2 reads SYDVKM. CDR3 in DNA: TGTGCCAGCAGTTTAAAAGCCGGTAGCAATCAGCCCCAGCATTTT. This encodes CASSLKAGSNQPQHF. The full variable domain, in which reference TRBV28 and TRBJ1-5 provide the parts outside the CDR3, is DVKVTQSSRYLVKRTGEKVFLECVQDMDHENMFWYRQDPGLGLRLIYFSYDVKMKEKGDIPEGYSVSREKKERFSLILESASTNQTSMYLCASSLKAGSNQPQHFGDGTRLSIL.

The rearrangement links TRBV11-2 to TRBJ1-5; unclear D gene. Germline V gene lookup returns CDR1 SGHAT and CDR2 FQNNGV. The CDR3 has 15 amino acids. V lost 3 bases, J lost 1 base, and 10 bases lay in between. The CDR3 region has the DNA TGTGCCAGCAGCTTTACCAGTTCCAGCAATCAGCCCCAGCATTTT. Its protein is CASSFTSSSNQPQHF. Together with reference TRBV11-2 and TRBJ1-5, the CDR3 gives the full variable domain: EAGVAQSPRYKIIEKRQSVAFWCNPISGHATLYWYQQILGQGPKLLIQFQNNGVVDDSQLPKDRFSAERLKGVDSTLKIQPAKLEDSAVYLCASSFTSSSNQPQHFGDGTRLSIL.

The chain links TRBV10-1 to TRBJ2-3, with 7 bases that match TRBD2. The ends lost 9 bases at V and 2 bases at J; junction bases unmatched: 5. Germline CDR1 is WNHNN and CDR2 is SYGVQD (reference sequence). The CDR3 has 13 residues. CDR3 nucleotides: TGCGCCAGTCAGCGGGACCCCACAGATACGCAGTATTTT. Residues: CASQRDPTDTQYF.

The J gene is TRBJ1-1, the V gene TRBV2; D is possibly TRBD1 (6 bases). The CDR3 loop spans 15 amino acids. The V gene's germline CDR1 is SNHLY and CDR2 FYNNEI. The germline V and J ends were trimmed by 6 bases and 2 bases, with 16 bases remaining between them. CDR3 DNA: TGTGCCAGCAGAGTCAACAGGGTCGGTAACACTGAAGCTTTCTTT. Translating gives CASRVNRVGNTEAFF.

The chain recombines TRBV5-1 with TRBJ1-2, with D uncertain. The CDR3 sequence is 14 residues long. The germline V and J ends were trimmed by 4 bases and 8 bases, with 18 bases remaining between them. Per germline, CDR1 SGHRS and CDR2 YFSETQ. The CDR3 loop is CASSTSEGRVGYTF. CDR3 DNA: TGCGCCAGCAGCACCTCCGAGGGCCGGGTGGGCTACACCTTC.

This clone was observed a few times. The CDR3 region is CASSMDRNRGEQFF. The DNA of the CDR3 is TGTGCCAGTAGTATGGACAGGAACCGGGGTGAGCAGTTCTTC. The rearrangement links TRBV19 to TRBJ2-1, with 7 bases identical to TRBD1. The CDR3 is 14 residues long. Losses at the gene ends were 3 bases for V and 9 bases for J; bases not matched to a gene: 8. Germline V gene data show CDR1 as LNHDA and CDR2 as SQIVND (reference sequence). The full variable domain, completed using reference TRBV19 and TRBJ2-1, is DGGITQSPKYLFRKEGQNVTLSCEQNLNHDAMYWYRQDPGQGLRLIYYSQIVNDFQKGDIAEGYSVSREKKESFPLTVTSAQKNPTAFYLCASSMDRNRGEQFFGPGTRLTVL.

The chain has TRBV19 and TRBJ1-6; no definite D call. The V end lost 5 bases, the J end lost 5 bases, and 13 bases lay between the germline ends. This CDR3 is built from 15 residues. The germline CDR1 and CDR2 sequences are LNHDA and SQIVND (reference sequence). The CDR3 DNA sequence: TGTGCCAGTAGTCCCGGACCGACTAATAATTCACCCCTCCACTTT. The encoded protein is CASSPGPTNNSPLHF.

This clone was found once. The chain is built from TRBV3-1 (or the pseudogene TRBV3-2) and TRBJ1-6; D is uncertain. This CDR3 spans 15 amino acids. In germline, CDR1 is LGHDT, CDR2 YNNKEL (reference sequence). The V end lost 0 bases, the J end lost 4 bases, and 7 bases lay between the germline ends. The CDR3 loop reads CASSQEAQYNSPLHF. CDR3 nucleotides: TGTGCCAGCAGCCAAGAAGCACAGTATAATTCACCCCTCCACTTT.

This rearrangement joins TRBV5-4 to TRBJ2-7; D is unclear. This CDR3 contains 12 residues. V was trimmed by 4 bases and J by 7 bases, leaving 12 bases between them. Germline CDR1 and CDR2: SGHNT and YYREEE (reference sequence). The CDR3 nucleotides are TGTGCCAGCAGCGAGGAGAGTCTTGAGCAGTACTTC. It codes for CASSEESLEQYF.

The CDR3 DNA follows: TGTGCCAGCAGCCAAGGGTACAGGGGTAGCAATCAGCCCCAGCATTTT. As protein: CASSQGYRGSNQPQHF. The gene calls are TRBV3-1 (or the pseudogene TRBV3-2) and TRBJ1-5; 7 nucleotides match TRBD1. V was pared by 1 base and J by 0 bases, with 3 bases of the junction left unmatched. This CDR3 has 16 amino acids. The germline CDR1 and CDR2 sequences are LGHDT and YNNKEL (reference sequence).

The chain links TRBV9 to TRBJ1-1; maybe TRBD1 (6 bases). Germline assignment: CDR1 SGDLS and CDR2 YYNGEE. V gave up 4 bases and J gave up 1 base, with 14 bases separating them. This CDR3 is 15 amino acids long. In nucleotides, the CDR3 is TGTGCCAGCAGCTCCTCCTTAGGGGGGAACACTGAAGCTTTCTTT. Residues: CASSSSLGGNTEAFF.

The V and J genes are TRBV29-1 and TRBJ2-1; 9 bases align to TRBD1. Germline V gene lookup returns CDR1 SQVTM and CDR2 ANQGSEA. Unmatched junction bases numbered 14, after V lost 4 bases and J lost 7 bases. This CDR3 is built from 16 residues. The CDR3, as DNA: TGCAGCGTTGGGGGACAGGGCTCTCTACCGCGGAATGAGCAGTTCTTC. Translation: CSVGGQGSLPRNEQFF.

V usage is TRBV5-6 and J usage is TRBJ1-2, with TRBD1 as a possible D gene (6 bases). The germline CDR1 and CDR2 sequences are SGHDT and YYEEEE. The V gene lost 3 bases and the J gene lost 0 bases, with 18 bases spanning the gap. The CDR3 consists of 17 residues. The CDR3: CASSSPRQALANYGYTF. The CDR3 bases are TGTGCCAGCAGCTCCCCACGACAGGCCTTAGCTAACTATGGCTACACCTTC.

CDR3 sequence: CASTPEAGGTDTQYF. CDR3 bases: TGTGCCAGCACCCCAGAAGCGGGGGGAACAGATACGCAGTATTTT. The chain has TRBV6-6 and TRBJ2-3; 9 positions match TRBD2. The CDR3 spans 15 residues. Per germline, CDR1 MNHNY and CDR2 SVGAGI (reference sequence). J was trimmed by 3 bases and V by 7 bases; bases with no gene match: 8.

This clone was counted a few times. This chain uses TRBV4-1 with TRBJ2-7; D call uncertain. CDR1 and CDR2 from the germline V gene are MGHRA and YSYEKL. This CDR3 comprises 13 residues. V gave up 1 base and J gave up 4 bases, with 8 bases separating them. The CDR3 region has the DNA TGCGCCAGCAGCCAAGTAGGAGAGTACGAGCAGTACTTC. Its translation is CASSQVGEYEQYF.

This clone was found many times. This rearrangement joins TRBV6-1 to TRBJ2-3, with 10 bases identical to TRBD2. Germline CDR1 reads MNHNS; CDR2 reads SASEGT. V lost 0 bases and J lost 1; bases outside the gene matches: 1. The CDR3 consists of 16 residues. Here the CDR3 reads CASSEALAGGTDTQYF. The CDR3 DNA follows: TGTGCCAGCAGTGAAGCGCTAGCGGGGGGCACAGATACGCAGTATTTT.

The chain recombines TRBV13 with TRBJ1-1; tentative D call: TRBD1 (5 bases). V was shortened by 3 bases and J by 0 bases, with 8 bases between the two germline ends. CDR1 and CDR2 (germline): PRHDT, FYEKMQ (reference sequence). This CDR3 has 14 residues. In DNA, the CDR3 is TGTGCCAGCAGCTTGAAGGGGATGAACACTGAAGCTTTCTTT. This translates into CASSLKGMNTEAFF.